This TCR beta chain was recorded in a study of blood T cells in healthy people across ages. The study, taken as a whole, reports: Naive CD4+ cells and diversity were both higher in long-lived donors than in aged donors.

This clonotype was observed a handful of times. The antigen remains unidentified. Unmatched junction bases numbered 11, after V lost 6 bases and J lost 4 bases. The germline V gene has CDR1 MNHNS and CDR2 SASEGT. CDR3 size: 17 residues. Through a sample-barcoded 5' primer and a J-beta primer mix, a second PCR was run for roughly 6 to 12 cycles. Each cDNA molecule received a tag from a template-switch adaptor that had 12 random nucleotides. TCRdb re-called the 5' RACE reads with MiXCR, one entry per CDR3 protein. The sample shows hundreds of thousands of distinct CDR3 sequences, approximately 21% of them seen only once.

The sequence derives from a man between 65 and 80 years old in good health. The sample comprised blood. V and J are TRBV6-1 and TRBJ2-3; 12 positions match TRBD2. The CDR3: CASRPLSLAGGPDTQYF. The CDR3 nucleotides are TGTGCCAGCAGACCCCTGTCACTAGCGGGAGGTCCAGATACGCAGTATTTT.